This is a list of T cell receptor beta chains from one sample in a study of T cell changes during pregnancy in multiple sclerosis. Produced via immunoSEQ multiplex PCR; TCRdb's table is partial and in-frame only. Among 90,000 or so clones listed, 75% to 95% were seen once. Sequencing was performed on peripheral blood, taken in the first trimester of pregnancy. Receptors were obtained from a female donor in good health, enrolled as a control in a pregnancy study. Both conserved end residues are part of each CDR3. A D gene is named only where the DNA matches it firmly. Size tells how often a clone was seen (once, few, many) or the class of an expanded clone, and some rows leave it out.

d_gene: NA
abundance: NA
v_gene: TRBV5-5
j_gene: TRBJ2-1
len: 16
CDR3aa: CASSRAGTQGYNEQFF
CDR3nt: TGTGCCAGCAGCCGCGCCGGGACCCAGGGGTACAATGAGCAGTTCTTC

d_gene: NA
abundance: NA
v_gene: TRBV15
j_gene: TRBJ2-5
len: 12
CDR3aa: CATSGNQETQYF
CDR3nt: TGTGCCACCAGCGGCAACCAAGAGACCCAGTACTTC

d_gene: TRBD1
abundance: NA
v_gene: TRBV30
j_gene: TRBJ2-7
len: 14
CDR3aa: CAWSKGQGRPEQYF
CDR3nt: TGTGCCTGGAGTAAGGGACAGGGGCGTCCCGAGCAGTACTTC

d_gene: NA
abundance: once
v_gene: TRBV11-3
j_gene: TRBJ2-1
len: 18
CDR3aa: CASSTSTPTPRRDNEQFF
CDR3nt: TGTGCCAGCAGTACTTCAACCCCGACGCCTCGGAGGGACAATGAGCAGTTCTTC

d_gene: TRBD2
abundance: NA
v_gene: TRBV10-2
j_gene: TRBJ2-7
len: 13
CDR3aa: CASSPLGGHEQYF
CDR3nt: TGCGCCAGCTCTCCCCTGGGAGGGCACGAGCAGTACTTC

d_gene: NA
abundance: NA
v_gene: TRBV9
j_gene: TRBJ2-2
len: 14
CDR3aa: CASSAQGGTGELFF
CDR3nt: TGTGCCAGCAGCGCGCAGGGTGGCACCGGGGAGCTGTTTTTT

d_gene: NA
abundance: NA
v_gene: TRBV4-1
j_gene: TRBJ1-3
len: 15
CDR3aa: CASSAFHLSGNTIYF
CDR3nt: TGCGCCAGCAGCGCCTTTCACCTATCTGGAAACACCATATATTTT

d_gene: NA
abundance: NA
v_gene: TRBV4-2
j_gene: TRBJ2-1
len: 16
CDR3aa: CASSQDLGGTYNEQFF
CDR3nt: TGTGCCAGCAGCCAAGATCTAGGGGGTACCTACAATGAGCAGTTCTTC

d_gene: TRBD1
abundance: NA
v_gene: TRBV6-5
j_gene: TRBJ2-3
len: 15
CDR3aa: CASSRTGASTDTQYF
CDR3nt: TGTGCCAGCAGTCGAACAGGGGCTAGCACAGATACGCAGTATTTT

d_gene: TRBD2
abundance: NA
v_gene: TRBV27
j_gene: TRBJ2-4
len: 18
CDR3aa: CASSSRLAGGPVKNIQYF
CDR3nt: TGTGCCAGCAGTTCTCGACTAGCGGGGGGGCCAGTCAAAAACATTCAGTACTTC

d_gene: TRBD1
abundance: NA
v_gene: TRBV4-1
j_gene: TRBJ2-7
len: 13
CDR3aa: CASSQTQGYEQYF
CDR3nt: TGCGCCAGCAGCCAAACACAGGGGTACGAGCAGTACTTC

d_gene: NA
abundance: NA
v_gene: TRBV23-1
j_gene: TRBJ1-6
len: 13
CDR3aa: CASRRVYGSPLHF
CDR3nt: TGCGCCAGCAGGAGGGTATATGGTTCACCCCTCCACTTT

d_gene: NA
abundance: NA
v_gene: TRBV9
j_gene: TRBJ2-3
len: 15
CDR3aa: CASSVAGAVTDTQYF
CDR3nt: TGTGCCAGCAGCGTAGCGGGAGCGGTCACAGATACGCAGTATTTT

d_gene: NA
abundance: NA
v_gene: TRBV27
j_gene: TRBJ1-6
len: 12
CDR3aa: CASSLRGSPLHF
CDR3nt: TGTGCCAGCAGTTTACGGGGATCACCCCTCCACTTT

d_gene: TRBD2
abundance: NA
v_gene: TRBV7-3
j_gene: TRBJ2-1
len: 20
CDR3aa: CASSSQPTSGGAGSYNEQFF
CDR3nt: TGTGCCAGCAGCTCACAGCCCACTAGCGGGGGGGCGGGCTCCTACAATGAGCAGTTCTTC

d_gene: TRBD2
abundance: NA
v_gene: TRBV15
j_gene: TRBJ2-7
len: 13
CDR3aa: CATSRGGGREQYF
CDR3nt: TGTGCCACCAGCAGAGGGGGGGGGAGAGAGCAGTACTTC

d_gene: TRBD1
abundance: once
v_gene: TRBV29-1
j_gene: TRBJ1-1
len: 12
CDR3aa: CSVVGDRSEAFF
CDR3nt: TGCAGCGTTGTGGGGGACAGATCCGAAGCTTTCTTT

d_gene: TRBD1
abundance: NA
v_gene: TRBV19
j_gene: TRBJ1-1
len: 13
CDR3aa: CASTNRGRTEAFF
CDR3nt: TGTGCCAGCACAAACAGGGGAAGGACTGAAGCTTTCTTT

d_gene: TRBD1
abundance: NA
v_gene: TRBV10-3
j_gene: TRBJ1-2
len: 14
CDR3aa: CAISQGARWGGYTF
CDR3nt: TGTGCCATCAGCCAGGGGGCGCGTTGGGGTGGCTACACCTTC

d_gene: TRBD2
abundance: NA
v_gene: TRBV2
j_gene: TRBJ2-1
len: 14
CDR3aa: CASLAGVAYNEQFF
CDR3nt: TGTGCCAGCCTAGCGGGGGTAGCCTACAATGAGCAGTTCTTC

d_gene: TRBD1
abundance: NA
v_gene: TRBV28
j_gene: TRBJ1-6
len: 15
CDR3aa: CASRGTGVYNSPLHF
CDR3nt: TGTGCCAGCAGAGGGACAGGGGTATATAATTCACCCCTCCACTTT

d_gene: NA
abundance: NA
v_gene: TRBV25-1
j_gene: TRBJ1-1
len: 13
CDR3aa: CASTAGGSTEAFF
CDR3nt: TGTGCCAGCACCGCCGGGGGTTCCACTGAAGCTTTCTTT

d_gene: TRBD2
abundance: NA
v_gene: TRBV7-8
j_gene: TRBJ2-1
len: 14
CDR3aa: CASTFGGGENEQFF
CDR3nt: TGTGCCAGCACCTTTGGCGGGGGGGAAAATGAGCAGTTCTTC

d_gene: TRBD2
abundance: NA
v_gene: TRBV5-4
j_gene: TRBJ2-2
len: 18
CDR3aa: CASSGTSGGPTGTGELFF
CDR3nt: TGTGCCAGCAGTGGGACTAGCGGGGGTCCCACGGGAACCGGGGAGCTGTTTTTT

d_gene: NA
abundance: NA
v_gene: TRBV29-1
j_gene: TRBJ2-3
len: 15
CDR3aa: CSVEGVAGTTDTQYF
CDR3nt: TGCAGCGTTGAAGGAGTTGCGGGGACCACAGATACGCAGTATTTT

d_gene: NA
abundance: NA
v_gene: TRBV15
j_gene: TRBJ2-4
len: 14
CDR3aa: CATSREQEGNIQYF
CDR3nt: TGTGCCACCAGCAGAGAACAGGAGGGAAACATTCAGTACTTC

d_gene: TRBD1
abundance: NA
v_gene: TRBV19
j_gene: TRBJ2-3
len: 16
CDR3aa: CASSIGRTGATDTQYF
CDR3nt: TGTGCCAGTAGTATAGGTCGGACAGGGGCCACAGATACGCAGTATTTT

d_gene: TRBD1
abundance: once
v_gene: TRBV28
j_gene: TRBJ2-2
len: 14
CDR3aa: CASSWTGNTGELFF
CDR3nt: TGTGCCAGCAGTTGGACAGGGAACACCGGGGAGCTGTTTTTT

d_gene: NA
abundance: NA
v_gene: TRBV30
j_gene: TRBJ1-3
len: 11
CDR3aa: CAWGLSNTIYF
CDR3nt: TGTGCCTGGGGCCTGTCGAACACCATATATTTT

d_gene: NA
abundance: NA
v_gene: TRBV5-6
j_gene: TRBJ1-4
len: 14
CDR3aa: CASSRRETNEKLFF
CDR3nt: TGTGCCAGCAGCCGCCGAGAGACTAATGAAAAACTGTTTTTT

d_gene: TRBD1
abundance: NA
v_gene: TRBV28
j_gene: TRBJ1-1
len: 16
CDR3aa: CASGALATGGRTEAFF
CDR3nt: TGTGCCAGCGGTGCCTTAGCGACAGGGGGCCGTACTGAAGCTTTCTTT

d_gene: TRBD1
abundance: NA
v_gene: TRBV19
j_gene: TRBJ1-2
len: 13
CDR3aa: CASSIGTAYGYTF
CDR3nt: TGTGCCAGTAGTATCGGGACAGCATATGGCTACACCTTC

d_gene: NA
abundance: NA
v_gene: TRBV5-4
j_gene: TRBJ2-1
len: 15
CDR3aa: CASSLGGAANNEQFF
CDR3nt: TGTGCCAGCAGCTTGGGCGGGGCGGCTAACAATGAGCAGTTCTTC

d_gene: TRBD1
abundance: NA
v_gene: TRBV10-3
j_gene: TRBJ1-6
len: 13
CDR3aa: CAISGTGVSPLHF
CDR3nt: TGTGCCATCAGTGGGACAGGGGTCTCACCCCTCCACTTT

d_gene: TRBD2
abundance: NA
v_gene: TRBV5-1
j_gene: TRBJ2-2
len: 17
CDR3aa: CASSLGLAGVNTGELFF
CDR3nt: TGCGCCAGCAGCTTGGGACTAGCGGGGGTGAACACCGGGGAGCTGTTTTTT

d_gene: NA
abundance: NA
v_gene: TRBV7-9
j_gene: TRBJ1-6
len: 16
CDR3aa: CASSPSEGTDNSPLHF
CDR3nt: TGTGCCAGCAGCCCTAGCGAAGGGACGGATAATTCACCCCTCCACTTT

d_gene: TRBD1
abundance: NA
v_gene: TRBV5-8
j_gene: TRBJ1-4
len: 16
CDR3aa: CASSPGQGALLGKLFF
CDR3nt: TGTGCCAGCAGCCCGGGACAGGGGGCGTTGCTTGGAAAACTGTTTTTT